This T cell receptor (beta chain) was sequenced for a study of T cells in Graves' hyperthyroidism and ophthalmopathy. Background on the study: Peripheral blood draws took place at initial diagnosis, ahead of any treatment.

The germline V gene has CDR1 LNHDA and CDR2 SQIVND (reference sequence). After removal of 11 bases from V and 9 bases from J, the junction contained 9 bases not matched to a gene. The CDR3 runs 12 residues. Whole-study results and caveats: Ophthalmopathy got predicted by the model a median 6.5 months before its onset.

Stable hyperthyroidism: no ophthalmopathy progression over 18 months of follow-up. 9 to 10 ml fresh peripheral blood yielded the PBMCs. With respect to this clonotype: Its target is not known.

RNA transcripts served as the template for amplifying TCR beta CDR3 regions. The primer set for the first-round RT-PCR of the TCR CDR3 was HTBI. TCRdb reanalysed the multiplex PCR reads using MiXCR and keeps one entry per CDR3 protein. The top ten hold 13% to 15% of the sample, which has around 420,000 distinct CDR3 sequences, 15% to 18% seen once. Input material: blood. The chain has TRBV19 and TRBJ1-5; 8 bases map to TRBD1. The TCR sequence derives from a woman younger than 30 with Graves' hyperthyroidism. For the CDR3, the DNA is TGTGCCGGAGGACAGGGACTATGGCCCCAGCATTTT. The encoded protein is CAGGQGLWPQHF.